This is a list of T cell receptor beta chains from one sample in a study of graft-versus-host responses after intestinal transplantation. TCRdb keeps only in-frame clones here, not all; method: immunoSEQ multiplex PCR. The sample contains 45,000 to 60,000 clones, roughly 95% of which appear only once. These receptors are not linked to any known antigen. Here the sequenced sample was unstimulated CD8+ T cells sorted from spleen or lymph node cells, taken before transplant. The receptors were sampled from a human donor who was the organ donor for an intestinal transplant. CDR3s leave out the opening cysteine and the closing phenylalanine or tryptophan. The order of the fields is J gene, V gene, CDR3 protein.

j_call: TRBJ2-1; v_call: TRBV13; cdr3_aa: ASSVQGHGQF
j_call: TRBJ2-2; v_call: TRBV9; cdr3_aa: ASSVDRTGGFTGELF
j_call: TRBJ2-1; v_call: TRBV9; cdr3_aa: ASSVGQGVDNEQF
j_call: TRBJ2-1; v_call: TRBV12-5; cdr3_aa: ASGPGTPNYNEQF
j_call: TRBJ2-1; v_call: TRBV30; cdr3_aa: AWSVFPVESSYNEQF
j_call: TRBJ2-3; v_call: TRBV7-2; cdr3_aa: ASSSGTSPSTDTQY
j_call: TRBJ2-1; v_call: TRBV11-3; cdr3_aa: ASSLRTSGGPYNEQF
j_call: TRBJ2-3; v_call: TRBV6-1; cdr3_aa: ASSDEWDKGGGVWDTQY
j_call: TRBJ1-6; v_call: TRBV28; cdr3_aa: ASSFSTGLNSPLH
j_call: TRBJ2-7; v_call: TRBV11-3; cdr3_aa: ASSSENLGHIGLNEQY
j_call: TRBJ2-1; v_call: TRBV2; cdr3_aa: ASISGLGPNYNEQF
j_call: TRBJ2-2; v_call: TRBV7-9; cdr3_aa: ASSTSSNTGELF
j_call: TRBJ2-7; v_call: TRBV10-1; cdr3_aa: ASSGTSGTYEQY
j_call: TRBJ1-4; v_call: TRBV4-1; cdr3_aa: ASSPSTGANEKLF
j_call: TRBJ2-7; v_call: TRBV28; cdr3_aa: ASSPRGYSYEQY
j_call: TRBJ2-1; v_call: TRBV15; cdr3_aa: ATSPRTGYNEQF
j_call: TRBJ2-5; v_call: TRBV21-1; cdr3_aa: ASASSSSGVKETQY
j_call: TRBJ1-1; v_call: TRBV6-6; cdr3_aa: ASSYPDRSTNTEAF
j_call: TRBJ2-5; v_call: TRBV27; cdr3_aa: ASSVTQGAETQY
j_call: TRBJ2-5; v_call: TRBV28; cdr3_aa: ASSTAGETQY
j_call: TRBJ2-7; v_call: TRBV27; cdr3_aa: ASSSSRSVSYEQY
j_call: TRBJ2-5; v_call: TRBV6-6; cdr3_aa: ASSYNPATYQETQY
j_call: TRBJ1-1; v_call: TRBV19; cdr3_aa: ASSNLTNTEAF
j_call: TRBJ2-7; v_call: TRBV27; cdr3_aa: ASSLSNRANVDEQY
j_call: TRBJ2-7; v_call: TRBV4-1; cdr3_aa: ASSQHRDYEQY
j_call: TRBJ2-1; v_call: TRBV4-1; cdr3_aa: ASSQVGNEQF
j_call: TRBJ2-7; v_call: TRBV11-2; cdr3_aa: ASSPSRTGQSSYEQY
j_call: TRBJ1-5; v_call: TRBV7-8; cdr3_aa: ASSLAMAGRSNQPQH
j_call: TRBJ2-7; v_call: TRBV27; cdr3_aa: ASIPIAGGYEQY
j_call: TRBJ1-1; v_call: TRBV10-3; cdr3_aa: AINSQGGNTEAF
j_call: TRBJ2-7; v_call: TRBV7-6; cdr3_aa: ASSSAAGRGYEQY
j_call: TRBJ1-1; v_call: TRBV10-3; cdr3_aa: AISESRGGTEAF